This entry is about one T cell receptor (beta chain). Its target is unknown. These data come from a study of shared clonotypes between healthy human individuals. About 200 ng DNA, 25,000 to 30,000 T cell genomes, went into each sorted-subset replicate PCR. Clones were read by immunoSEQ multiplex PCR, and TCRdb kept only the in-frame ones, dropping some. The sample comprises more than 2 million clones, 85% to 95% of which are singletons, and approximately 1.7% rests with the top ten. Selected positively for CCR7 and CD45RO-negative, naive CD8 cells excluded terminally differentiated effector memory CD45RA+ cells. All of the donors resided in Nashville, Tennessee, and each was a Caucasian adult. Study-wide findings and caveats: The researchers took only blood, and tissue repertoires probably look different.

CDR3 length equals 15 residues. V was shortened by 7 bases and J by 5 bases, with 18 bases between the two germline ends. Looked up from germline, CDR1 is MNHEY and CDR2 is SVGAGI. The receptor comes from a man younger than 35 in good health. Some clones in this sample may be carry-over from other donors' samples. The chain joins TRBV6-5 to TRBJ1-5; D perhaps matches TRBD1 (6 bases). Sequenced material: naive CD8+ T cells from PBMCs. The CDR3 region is CASKDPNRVDQPQHF. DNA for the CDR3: TGTGCCAGCAAGGATCCAAACAGGGTTGATCAGCCCCAGCATTTT.